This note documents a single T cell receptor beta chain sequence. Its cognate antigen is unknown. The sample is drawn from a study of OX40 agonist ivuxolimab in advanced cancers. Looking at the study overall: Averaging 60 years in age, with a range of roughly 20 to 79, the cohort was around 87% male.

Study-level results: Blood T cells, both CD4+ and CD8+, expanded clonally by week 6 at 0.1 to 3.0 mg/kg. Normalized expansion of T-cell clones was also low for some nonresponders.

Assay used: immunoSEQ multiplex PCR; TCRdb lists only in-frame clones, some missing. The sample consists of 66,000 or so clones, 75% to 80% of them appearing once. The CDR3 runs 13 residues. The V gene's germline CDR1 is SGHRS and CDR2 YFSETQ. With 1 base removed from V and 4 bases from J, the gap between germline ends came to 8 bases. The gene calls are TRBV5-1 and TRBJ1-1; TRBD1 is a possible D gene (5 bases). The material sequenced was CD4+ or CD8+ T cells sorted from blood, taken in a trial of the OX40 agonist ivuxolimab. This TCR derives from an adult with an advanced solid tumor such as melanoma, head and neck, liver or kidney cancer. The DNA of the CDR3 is TGCGCCAGCAGCTTGTACGGGGGCACTGAAGCTTTCTTT. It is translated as CASSLYGGTEAFF.